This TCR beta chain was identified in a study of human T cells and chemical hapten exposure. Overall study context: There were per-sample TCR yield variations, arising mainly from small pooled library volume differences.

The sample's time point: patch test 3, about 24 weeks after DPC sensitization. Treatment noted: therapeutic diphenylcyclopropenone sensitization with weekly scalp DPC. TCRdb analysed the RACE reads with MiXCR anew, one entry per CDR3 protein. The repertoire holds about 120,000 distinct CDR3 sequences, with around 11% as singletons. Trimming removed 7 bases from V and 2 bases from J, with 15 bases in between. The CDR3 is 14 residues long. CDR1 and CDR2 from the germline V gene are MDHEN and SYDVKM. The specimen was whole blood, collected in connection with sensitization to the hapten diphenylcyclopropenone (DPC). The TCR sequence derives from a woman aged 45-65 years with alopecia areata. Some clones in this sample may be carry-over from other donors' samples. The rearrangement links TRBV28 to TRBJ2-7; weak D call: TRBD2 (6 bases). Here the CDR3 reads CASNSGLSAYEQYF. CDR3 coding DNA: TGTGCCAGCAACTCGGGACTTTCTGCCTACGAGCAGTACTTC.